The subject of this entry is one TCR beta chain. The antigen is not known. These data originate in a study of T cells in Graves' hyperthyroidism and ophthalmopathy. Whole-study results and caveats: Researchers found most expanded thyroid clonotypes above 0.001 in blood as well. Before onset, ophthalmopathy was predicted by the model a median about six months earlier.

RNA transcripts yielded amplified TCR beta CDR3 regions. HTBI primers were the set used in a first-round RT-PCR of the TCR CDR3. TCRdb re-called the multiplex PCR reads through MiXCR, storing one row per CDR3 protein. The sample carries some 700,000 distinct CDR3 sequences, approximately 15% recorded once. The V segment lost 5 bases and the J segment 7 bases; nucleotides outside the gene matches: 9. The CDR3 is made up of 15 amino acids. The chain joins TRBV12-3 or TRBV12-4 to TRBJ1-5; 9 nucleotides line up with TRBD1. Specimen: blood. The TCR was taken from a man aged 50 or older with Graves' hyperthyroidism. The DNA of the CDR3 is TGTGCCAGCAGTGCCGCCGGGACAGGGCGCCAGCCCCAGCATTTT. It yields the protein CASSAAGTGRQPQHF.